This T cell receptor (beta chain) emerged from a study of T cell responses to AZD1222 COVID-19 vaccine. Some clones are missing from TCRdb's copy, which holds only in-frame ones; the method was immunoSEQ multiplex PCR. Of 90,000 to 110,000 clones in the sample, more than 75% were seen once. The germline gives CDR1 SQVTM, CDR2 ANQGSEA. The CDR3 contains 12 residues. Trimming took 4 bases from V and 3 from J, leaving 6 bases between them. Whole-study results and caveats: Nearly half of unique spike-specific TCRs reportedly avoided B.1.351 and B.1.1.7 mutated regions. Just a handful of AZD1222 recipients were seropositive at baseline. Among vaccine-associated CD4 TCRs, coverage spanned spike, with dominance at 160-218 and 743-854.

As for this clone: No antigen is known for it.

The origin of this receptor is an adult in good health. Sequencing was performed on peripheral blood, taken on day 0 of AZD1222 vaccination. The rearrangement uses TRBV29-1 and TRBJ2-2; D remains unclear. The CDR3 region has the DNA TGCAGCGTTGCGGGTTACACCGGGGAGCTGTTTTTT. Residues: CSVAGYTGELFF.